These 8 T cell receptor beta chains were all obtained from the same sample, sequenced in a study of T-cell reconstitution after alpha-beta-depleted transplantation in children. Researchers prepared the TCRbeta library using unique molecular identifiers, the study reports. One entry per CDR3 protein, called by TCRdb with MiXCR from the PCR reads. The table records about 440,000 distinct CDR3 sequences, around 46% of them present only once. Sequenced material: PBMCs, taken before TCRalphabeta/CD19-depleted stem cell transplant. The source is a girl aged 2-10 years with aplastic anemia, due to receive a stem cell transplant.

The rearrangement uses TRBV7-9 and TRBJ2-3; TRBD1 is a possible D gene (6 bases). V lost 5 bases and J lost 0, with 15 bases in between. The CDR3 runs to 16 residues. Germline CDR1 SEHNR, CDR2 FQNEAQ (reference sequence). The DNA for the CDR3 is TGTGCCAGCAGCGCTCGACAGGCCTCTAGCACAGATACGCAGTATTTT. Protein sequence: CASSARQASSTDTQYF.

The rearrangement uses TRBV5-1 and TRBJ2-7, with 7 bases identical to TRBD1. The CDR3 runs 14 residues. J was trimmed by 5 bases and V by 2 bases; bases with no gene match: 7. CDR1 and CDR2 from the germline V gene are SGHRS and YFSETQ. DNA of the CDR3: TGCGCCAGCAGCTTTACAGGGGCGGCCAACGAGCAGTACTTC. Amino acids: CASSFTGAANEQYF.

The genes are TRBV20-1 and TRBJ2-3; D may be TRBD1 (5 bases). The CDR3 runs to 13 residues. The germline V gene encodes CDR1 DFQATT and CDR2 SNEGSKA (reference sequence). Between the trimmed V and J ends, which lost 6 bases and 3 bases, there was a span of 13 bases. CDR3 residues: CSAIGATTDTQYF. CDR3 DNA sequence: TGCAGTGCAATTGGGGCTACTACAGATACGCAGTATTTT.

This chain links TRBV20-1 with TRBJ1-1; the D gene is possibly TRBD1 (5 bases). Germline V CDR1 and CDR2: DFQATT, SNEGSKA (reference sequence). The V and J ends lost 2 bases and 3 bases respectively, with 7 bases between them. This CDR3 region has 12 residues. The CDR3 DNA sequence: TGCAGTGCTAGAAGGGGTTACACTGAAGCTTTCTTT. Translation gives CSARRGYTEAFF.

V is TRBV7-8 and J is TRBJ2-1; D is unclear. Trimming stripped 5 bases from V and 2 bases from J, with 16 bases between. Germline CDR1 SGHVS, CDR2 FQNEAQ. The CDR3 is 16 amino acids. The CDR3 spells CASSVVVGITYNEQFF. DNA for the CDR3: TGTGCCAGCAGCGTAGTTGTGGGGATTACCTACAATGAGCAGTTCTTC.

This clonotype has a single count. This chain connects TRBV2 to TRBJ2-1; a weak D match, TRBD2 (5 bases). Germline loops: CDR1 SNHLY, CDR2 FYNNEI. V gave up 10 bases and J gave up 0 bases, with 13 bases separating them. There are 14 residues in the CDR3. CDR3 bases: TGTGCCACAGAGAGGGTCAGCTCCTACAATGAGCAGTTCTTC. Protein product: CATERVSSYNEQFF.

CDR3 DNA: TGCGCCAGCAGCTTGGCCCAGGAAGGAGAGACCCAGTACTTC. This codes for CASSLAQEGETQYF. The rearrangement joins TRBV5-1 to TRBJ2-5; D gene ambiguous. Looked up from germline, CDR1 is SGHRS and CDR2 is YFSETQ. V lost 0 bases and J 4 bases, leaving 10 bases between the germline ends. The CDR3 runs 14 residues.

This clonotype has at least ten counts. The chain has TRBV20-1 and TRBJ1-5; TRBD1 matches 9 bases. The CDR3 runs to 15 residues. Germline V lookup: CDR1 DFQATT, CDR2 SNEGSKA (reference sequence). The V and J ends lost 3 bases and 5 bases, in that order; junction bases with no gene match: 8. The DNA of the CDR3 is TGCAGTGCTAGGGCCGGGACAGGGTATGATCAGCCCCAGCATTTT. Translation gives CSARAGTGYDQPQHF.